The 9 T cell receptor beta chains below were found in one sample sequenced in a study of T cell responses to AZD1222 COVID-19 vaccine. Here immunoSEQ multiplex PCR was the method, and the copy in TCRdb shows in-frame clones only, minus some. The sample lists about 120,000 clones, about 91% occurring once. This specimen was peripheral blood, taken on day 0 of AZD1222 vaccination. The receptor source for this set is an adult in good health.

CDR3 loop: CATGGLSEDSPLHF. The CDR3 region has the DNA TGTGCCACAGGGGGGCTCTCGGAGGATTCACCCCTCCACTTT. The chain is built from TRBV6-5 and TRBJ1-6, with 7 bases aligning to TRBD1. CDR3 size: 14 residues. Trimming at V came to 10 bases and at J to 8 bases, leaving 11 bases not matched to a gene. Germline CDR1 MNHEY, CDR2 SVGAGI.

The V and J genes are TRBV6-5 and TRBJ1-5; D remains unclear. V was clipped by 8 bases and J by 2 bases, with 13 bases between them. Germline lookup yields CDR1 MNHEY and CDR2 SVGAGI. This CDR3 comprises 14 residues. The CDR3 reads CASGQAVGNQPQHF. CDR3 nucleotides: TGTGCCAGCGGGCAGGCGGTAGGCAATCAGCCCCAGCATTTT.

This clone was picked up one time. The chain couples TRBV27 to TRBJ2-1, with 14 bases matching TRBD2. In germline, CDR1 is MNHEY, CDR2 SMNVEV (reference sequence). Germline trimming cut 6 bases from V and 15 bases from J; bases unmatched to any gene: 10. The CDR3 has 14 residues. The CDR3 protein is CASSPGLAGEGPFF. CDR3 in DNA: TGTGCCAGCAGCCCGGGACTAGCGGGAGAGGGGCCGTTCTTC.

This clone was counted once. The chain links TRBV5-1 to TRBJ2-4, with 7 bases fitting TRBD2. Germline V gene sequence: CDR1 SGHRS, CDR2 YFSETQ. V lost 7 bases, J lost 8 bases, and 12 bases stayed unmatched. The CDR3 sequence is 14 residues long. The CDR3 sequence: CASSQGLVDDIQYF. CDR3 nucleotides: TGCGCCAGCTCACAAGGACTAGTCGACGACATTCAGTACTTC.

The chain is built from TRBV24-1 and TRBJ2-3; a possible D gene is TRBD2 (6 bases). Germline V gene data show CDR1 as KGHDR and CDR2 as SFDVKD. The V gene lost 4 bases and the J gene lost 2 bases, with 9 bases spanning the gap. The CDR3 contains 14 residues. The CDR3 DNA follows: TGTGCCACCAGTGAACCGGGACTCACAGATACGCAGTATTTT. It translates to CATSEPGLTDTQYF.

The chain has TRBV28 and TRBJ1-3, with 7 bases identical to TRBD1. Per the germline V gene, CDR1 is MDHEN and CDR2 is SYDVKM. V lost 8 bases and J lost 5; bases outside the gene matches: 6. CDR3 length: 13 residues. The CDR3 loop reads CASSQGERNTIYF. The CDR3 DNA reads TGTGCCAGCTCTCAGGGGGAAAGAAACACCATATATTTT.

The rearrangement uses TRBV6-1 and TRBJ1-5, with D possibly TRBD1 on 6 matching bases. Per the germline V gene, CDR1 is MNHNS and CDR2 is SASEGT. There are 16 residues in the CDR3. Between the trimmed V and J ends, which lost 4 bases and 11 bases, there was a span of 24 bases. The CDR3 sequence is CASSARFRDTYQTQHF. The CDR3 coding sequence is TGTGCCAGCAGTGCCAGGTTCCGGGACACCTACCAGACCCAGCATTTT.

CDR3 nucleotide sequence: TGTGCCAGCAGCTTAAGTACTAGCAGGGCCAATCAGCCCCAGCATTTT. This encodes CASSLSTSRANQPQHF. The rearrangement uses TRBV7-8 and TRBJ1-5; D is perhaps TRBD1 (5 bases). The V end lost 2 bases, the J end lost 3 bases, and 14 bases lay between the germline ends. Per germline, CDR1 SGHVS and CDR2 FQNEAQ. This CDR3 has 16 residues.

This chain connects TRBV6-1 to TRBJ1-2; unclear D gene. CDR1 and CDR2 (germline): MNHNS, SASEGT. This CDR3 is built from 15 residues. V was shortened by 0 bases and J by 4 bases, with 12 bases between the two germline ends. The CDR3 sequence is CASSEAQRTSYGYTF. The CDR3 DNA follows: TGTGCCAGCAGTGAAGCCCAGAGGACCAGCTATGGCTACACCTTC.